Shown below are 15 T cell receptor beta chains from a single sample sequenced in a study of cytomegalovirus exposure and HLA in healthy donors. The primer mix had 60 Vbeta and 13 Jbeta primers. Here immunoSEQ multiplex PCR was the method, and the copy in TCRdb shows in-frame clones only, minus some. The table shows 200,000 to 250,000 clones, with over 80% occurring only once. The sample consisted of PBMCs. Receptors were obtained from a middle-aged woman in good health and CMV-seropositive.

The J gene is TRBJ2-7, the V gene TRBV30; TRBD1 aligns across 7 bases. The CDR3 has 14 amino acids. The germline V gene encodes CDR1 GTSNPN and CDR2 SVGIG (reference sequence). V shed 0 bases, J shed 5 bases, and the junction held 7 bases outside the gene matches. The CDR3 nucleotides are TGTGCCTGGAGTGTGTTGACAGGGTACCACGAGCAGTACTTC. It is translated as CAWSVLTGYHEQYF.

The chain joins TRBV5-6 to TRBJ2-3, with TRBD1 matching 7 bases. This CDR3 comprises 13 residues. Germline assignment: CDR1 SGHDT and CDR2 YYEEEE. Trimming removed 2 bases from V and 5 bases from J; junction bases left unmatched: 2. The CDR3 sequence is CASSFRDRDTQYF. As DNA, the CDR3 is TGTGCCAGCAGCTTCCGGGACAGAGATACGCAGTATTTT.

This clone was recorded only once. V usage is TRBV7-2 and J usage is TRBJ2-2, with D perhaps matching TRBD1 (6 bases). Germline CDR1 reads SGHTA; CDR2 reads FQGNSA. This CDR3 is built from 14 residues. Trimming stripped 8 bases from V and 2 bases from J, with 12 bases between. The chain's CDR3 is CASLGQINTGELFF. In DNA, the CDR3 is TGTGCCAGCTTAGGACAGATTAACACCGGGGAGCTGTTTTTT.

The gene calls are TRBV25-1 and TRBJ2-7, with a weak D call TRBD1 (5 bases). Germline lookup yields CDR1 MGHDK and CDR2 SYGVNS. This CDR3 contains 12 residues. Trimming shortened V by 3 bases and J by 7 bases, and 10 bases separated the two germline ends. CDR3 protein: CASSDWSGEQYF. CDR3 sequence (DNA): TGTGCCAGCAGTGACTGGTCAGGGGAGCAGTACTTC.

This clone occurred once. V gene TRBV12-5 combines with J gene TRBJ2-3; 8 bases are a match to TRBD2. The length of the CDR3 is 16 residues. Germline V CDR1 and CDR2: LGHNT, FRNRAP. Germline trimming cut 1 base from V and 1 base from J; bases unmatched to any gene: 4. CDR3 sequence: CASGLGGGYGTDTQYF. In nucleotides, the CDR3 is TGTGCTAGTGGTTTGGGCGGGGGGTACGGCACAGATACGCAGTATTTT.

This chain joins TRBV10-3 and TRBJ1-4; D remains ambiguous. This CDR3 is 14 amino acids long. V lost 3 bases and J 0 bases, leaving 5 bases between the germline ends. Germline V gene data show CDR1 as ENHRY and CDR2 as SYGVKD. The CDR3 is CAISDGATNEKLFF. CDR3 sequence (DNA): TGTGCCATCAGTGATGGAGCAACTAATGAAAAACTGTTTTTT.

CDR3 coding DNA: TGTGCCAGCAGCTTGGCGGGGACAGGGGGCTCGTCTAACTATGGCTACACCTTC. Amino acid sequence: CASSLAGTGGSSNYGYTF. The chain is built from TRBV5-5 and TRBJ1-2, with TRBD1 matching over 12 bases. V shed 0 bases, J shed 0 bases, and the junction held 6 bases outside the gene matches. Germline loops: CDR1 SGHKS, CDR2 YYEKEE (reference sequence). There are 18 residues in the CDR3.

This chain links TRBV6-5 with TRBJ2-2; 11 bases fit TRBD2. This CDR3 is built from 15 residues. CDR1 is MNHEY, CDR2 SVGAGI, per germline. Unmatched junction bases numbered 6, after V lost 6 bases and J lost 6 bases. The CDR3 loop is CASRETSGSAGELFF. In DNA, the CDR3 is TGTGCCAGCAGGGAAACTAGCGGGAGTGCCGGGGAGCTGTTTTTT.

The rearrangement joins TRBV5-1 to TRBJ2-1; weak D call: TRBD1 (5 bases). Trimming took off 3 bases at V and 0 bases at J, with 10 bases between the two ends. The CDR3 has 15 amino acids. Germline V gene lookup returns CDR1 SGHRS and CDR2 YFSETQ. The CDR3 here is CASSSGDSSYNEQFF. The DNA for the CDR3 is TGCGCCAGCAGCTCCGGTGACAGCTCCTACAATGAGCAGTTCTTC.

The chain has TRBV2 and TRBJ2-2; 9 bases map to TRBD1. Germline CDR1 reads SNHLY; CDR2 reads FYNNEI. The CDR3 contains 15 residues. The V and J ends lost 9 bases and 4 bases, in that order; junction bases with no gene match: 9. This chain's CDR3 is CARTGTGLFTGELFF. The DNA of the CDR3 is TGTGCCAGAACCGGGACAGGGTTGTTCACCGGGGAGCTGTTTTTT.

Turning to this clone: The junction and the germline gene differ at one end; a read error may be behind it. This chain connects TRBV7-9 to TRBJ1-1; D unclear. Germline V gene lookup returns CDR1 SEHNR and CDR2 FQNEAQ (reference sequence). CDR3 length: 12 residues. CDR3 DNA: TGTTCCAGCAGCTTATCGGACACTGAAGCTTTCTTT. Its translation is CSSSLSDTEAFF.

The chain employs TRBV5-6 and TRBJ2-7; 8 bases fit TRBD2. V gave up 0 bases and J gave up 2 bases; unmatched junction bases: 7. The CDR3 sequence is 16 residues long. CDR1 is SGHDT, CDR2 YYEEEE, per germline. The CDR3 here is CASSLGPAGATYEQYF. The CDR3 nucleotides are TGTGCCAGCAGCTTGGGGCCAGCGGGAGCCACCTACGAGCAGTACTTC.

In regard to this clone: Its ends do not fully match the called genes, so a read error is possible. V gene TRBV20-1 combines with J gene TRBJ1-2; D not certain. This CDR3 contains 11 residues. Germline CDR1 is DFQATT and CDR2 is SNEGSKA (reference sequence). The chain's CDR3 is CSARGGYGHTF. In nucleotides, the CDR3 is TGCAGTGCCCGCGGCGGCTATGGCCACACCTTC.

The V gene is TRBV5-1, the J gene TRBJ1-2; D might be TRBD1 (6 bases). The CDR3 totals 15 residues. Germline V gene sequence: CDR1 SGHRS, CDR2 YFSETQ. The V gene lost 0 bases and the J gene lost 3 bases, with 12 bases spanning the gap. The CDR3 sequence is CASSLEGRGHYGYTF. CDR3 bases: TGCGCCAGCAGCTTGGAGGGCAGGGGCCACTATGGCTACACCTTC.

This clone was picked up one time. J is TRBJ2-2 and V is TRBV7-9; 7 positions match TRBD1. Germline CDR1 reads SEHNR; CDR2 reads FQNEAQ (reference sequence). Trimming took 4 bases from V and 5 from J; bases not matched to a gene: 7. This CDR3 has 15 amino acids. CDR3 residues: CASSSQGLGTGELFF. CDR3 DNA sequence: TGTGCCAGCAGCTCACAGGGGCTAGGGACCGGGGAGCTGTTTTTT.